This record looks at one T cell receptor (beta chain) sequence and its context. The entry originates in a study of circulating and synovial CD4+ cells in juvenile arthritis. This CDR3 region has 12 residues. Trimming stripped 6 bases from V and 5 bases from J, with 10 bases between. Germline values: CDR1 LNHDA, CDR2 SQIVND (reference sequence). Generated by immunoSEQ multiplex PCR, the TCRdb table keeps only in-frame clones and is missing some. The repertoire holds around 18,000 clones, 90% to 95% seen once, with less than 0.75% in the top ten. The genes are TRBV19 and TRBJ2-5, with a weak D call TRBD1 (5 bases). The source is a human donor with juvenile idiopathic arthritis. Sequencing input: CD4+ T cells from blood. The CDR3 region has the DNA TGTGCCAGTAGACAGGCAGGGGAGACCCAGTACTTC. Its protein product is CASRQAGETQYF.